This T cell receptor beta chain stems from a study of cytomegalovirus exposure and HLA in healthy donors. There are a few counts of this clone. The PCR made use of 60 Vbeta and 13 Jbeta primers. TCRdb's copy holds only in-frame clones and misses some; the assay was immunoSEQ multiplex PCR. The sample includes roughly 100,000 clones, over 60% of them seen just once. With 5 bases removed from V and 7 bases from J, the gap between germline ends came to 9 bases. Germline V gene data show CDR1 as MDHEN and CDR2 as SYDVKM. The CDR3 has 12 residues. The chain employs TRBV28 and TRBJ2-1, with D possibly being TRBD1 (6 bases). The receptor was isolated from a woman aged 18-35 years in good health and CMV-seropositive. The sequencing sample was made of PBMCs. In DNA form, the CDR3 reads TGTGCCAGCAGTATAAGGGGGAATGAGCAGTTCTTC. Its protein product is CASSIRGNEQFF.